This TCR beta chain appears in the sequencing data of a study of T cell repertoires in cytomegalovirus infection. One entry per CDR3 protein results from TCRdb running MiXCR on the reads. The sample shows tens of thousands of distinct CDR3 sequences, around 21% of them seen only once. V was shortened by 0 bases and J by 7 bases, with 18 bases between the two germline ends. Germline values: CDR1 DFQATT, CDR2 SNEGSKA (reference sequence). CDR3 length equals 15 residues. A note on this clonotype: Its antigen remains unknown.

Material: CD8+ T cells from cultured PBMCs, obtained from culture after CMV antigen stimulation. The TCR originated in a human donor in good health (CMV status not recorded). Some clones in this sample may be carry-over from other donors' samples. The rearrangement links TRBV20-1 to TRBJ2-5, with D possibly being TRBD2 (5 bases). CDR3: CSARDEGLGFGTQYF. In DNA form, the CDR3 reads TGCAGTGCTAGAGATGAGGGTCTAGGTTTTGGGACCCAGTACTTC.